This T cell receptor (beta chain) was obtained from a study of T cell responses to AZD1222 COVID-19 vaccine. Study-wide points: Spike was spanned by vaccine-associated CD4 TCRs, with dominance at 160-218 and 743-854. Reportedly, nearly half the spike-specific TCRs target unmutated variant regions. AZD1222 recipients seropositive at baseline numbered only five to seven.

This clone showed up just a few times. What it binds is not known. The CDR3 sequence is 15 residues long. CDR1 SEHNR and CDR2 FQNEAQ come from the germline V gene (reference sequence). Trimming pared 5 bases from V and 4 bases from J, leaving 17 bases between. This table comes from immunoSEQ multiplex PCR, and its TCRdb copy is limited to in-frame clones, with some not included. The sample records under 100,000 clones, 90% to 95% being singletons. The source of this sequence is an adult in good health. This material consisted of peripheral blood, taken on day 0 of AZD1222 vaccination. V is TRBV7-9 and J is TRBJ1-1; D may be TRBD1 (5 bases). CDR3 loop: CASSPQGGRPTEAFF. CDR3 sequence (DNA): TGTGCCAGCAGCCCCCAGGGAGGGAGGCCCACTGAAGCTTTCTTT.